This T cell receptor (beta chain) was sequenced during a study of blood T cell repertoires in COVID-19. Study background: Sites across the United States, Italy and Spain contributed samples from acute and convalescent COVID-19.

Methods used by the authors: Nucleated cell number was recorded as an estimate derived from reference gene primer amplification. This table comes from immunoSEQ multiplex PCR, and its TCRdb copy is limited to in-frame clones, with some not included. The V and J calls and the clone size are those of that table, but D and trimming were determined from the DNA. The sample yields hundreds of thousands of clones, about four fifths seen once. V was clipped by 6 bases and J by 7 bases, with 10 bases between them. The CDR3 length is 13 residues. The germline V gene has CDR1 ENHRY and CDR2 SYGVKD. This sequence was found in a woman between 50 and 59 years old who had recovered from COVID-19. The V call is TRBV10-3, the J call TRBJ1-6, with TRBD1 as a possible D gene (6 bases). The sample consisted of peripheral blood. The CDR3, as DNA: TGTGCCATCAGGGACAGAGAAAATTCACCCCTCCACTTT. This sequence encodes CAIRDRENSPLHF.